These T cell receptor beta chains were read from a single sample in a study of T cells in Graves' hyperthyroidism and ophthalmopathy. Using its own MiXCR run on the multiplex PCR reads, TCRdb lists one record per CDR3 protein. The repertoire holds around 690,000 distinct CDR3 sequences, with less than 25% as singletons. Sequencing was carried out using blood. The receptors here all came from a man aged 30 to 45 with Graves' ophthalmopathy. Both conserved end residues are part of each CDR3.

CANRVATGELFF TRBV2
CASSQRGLGNTIYF TRBV3-1
CAISERVGQETQYF TRBV10-3
CASSYSTWDTYNSPLHF TRBV6-5
CASAGTGVPRGQYF TRBV6-1
CASSLGNRPQHF TRBV7-2
CASSQGVVYGYTF TRBV5-5
CASSSNLLGSGYEQYF TRBV7-3
CASSLGAGTAYEQYF TRBV7-8
CASSPRTGANYGYTF TRBV28
CASSLLPGGLVENEQYF TRBV7-2
CASSQALSYNEQFF TRBV4-1
CASSSTDRGVKNIQYF TRBV5-1
CASSSGDRLRNTIYF TRBV11-1
CASSLNRGLDQPQHF TRBV5-5
CASSFSTGVSEQFF TRBV28
CSARDNNYYEQYF TRBV20-1
CASSLEGETSANNEQFF TRBV11-2
CASSLSGVGNTEAFF TRBV28
CASRPTSGRQQETQYF TRBV10-2
CASSADGQSYEQYF TRBV6-1
CASTDRTSSYNEQFF TRBV6-1
CASSTFTGTSGRKDTQYF TRBV6-2/TRBV6-3
CASSLAPAETYEQYF TRBV7-9
CASSGGLPGANVLTF TRBV6-2/TRBV6-3
CASSFSLGQNTGELFF TRBV5-1
CASSLRQGADEQYF TRBV28
CLTRDRDYEQYF TRBV7-9
CASSPGPTSSGNTIYF TRBV9
CAWSVGGAEGYTF TRBV30
CASSLGTSDSYEQYF TRBV27
CATSSTGGSNQPQHF TRBV15
CASSVRAYEQYF TRBV6-1
CASSSRRSGRAGSYNEQFF TRBV6-5
CASSLSAASYEQYF TRBV7-3
CASSLVWPLMNTEAFF TRBV11-2
CASSYLFRAETQYF TRBV6-9
CASSLGPGLADYNEQFF TRBV11-2
CAASDQGLAGSYNEQFF TRBV24-1
CASSYWEDTVYEQYF TRBV6-5
CASSRPPTSEQFF TRBV28
CSATPSGPDTDTQYF TRBV20-1
CASSQDTRAGAYNEQFF TRBV4-3
CASSSTDHQPQHF TRBV6-2/TRBV6-3
CGLGGYTF TRBV29-1
CASSVAGGPNEQFF TRBV6-1
CAWSVSPGGNTEAFF TRBV30
CSARAPGPEQYF TRBV20-1
CASNIPGQNYEQYF TRBV5-8
CASSPETGGLDTIYF TRBV18
CASSLASGVATNEKLFF TRBV5-1
CASSQDLTGRNTIYF TRBV5-5
CSVEDLMDRADGYTF TRBV29-1
CASSGSAEGPQHF TRBV27
CAWSGIGSPPGELFF TRBV30
CASRKRDYLHEQYF TRBV28
CASKRGNLQETQYF TRBV6-1
CASSLRGPGSEAFF TRBV19
CASSYSGPRGYGYTF TRBV6-2/TRBV6-3
CASSSAQSGHLEQYF TRBV6-1